The present T cell receptor (beta chain) was sequenced within a study of blood T cell repertoires in COVID-19. Whole-study context: Whether acute or convalescent, the COVID-19 samples came from the United States, Italy and Spain. PBMCs, B-cell-depleted T cells, or T cells provided the cDNA or gDNA that made up the material.

Authors' methods: Cell counts per sample came from amplifying reference gene primers. Sequencing used immunoSEQ multiplex PCR; TCRdb keeps in-frame clones, though not all of them. V, J and clone size derive from that table, while D and trimming were established from the DNA sequence. Here the sample spans 120,000 to 150,000 clones, about 76% being singletons. Trimming pared 0 bases from V and 9 bases from J, leaving 20 bases between. Germline V gene lookup returns CDR1 MGHRA and CDR2 YSYEKL. CDR3 size: 16 residues. The source of this sequence is a man older than 75 with acute or convalescent COVID-19. The sequencing input was peripheral blood. The V and J genes are TRBV4-1 and TRBJ1-1, with D possibly matching TRBD1 (6 bases). The CDR3 DNA is TGCGCCAGCAGCCAAGAATCGGTGGGACAACTGGTCAAAGCTTTCTTT. Translation gives CASSQESVGQLVKAFF.